This TCR beta chain is from a study of T cell repertoires in breast cancer (TCRdb year 2016). Some background on the complete study: Samples profiled in the study came from tumors, lymph nodes and peripheral blood lymphocytes of breast cancer patients, along with peripheral blood from healthy control donors. Tumor-free lymph nodes were processed without enzymatic digestion, and Ficoll was used to separate blood samples. Nine healthy donors, of an age range similar to that of the patients, were included as controls. ER+/PR+ status was present in the majority of the roughly 19 patient tumors that were analyzed for shared TCRs. Given the low mutational burden of breast cancer and the rarity of common mutations in breast cancer, it was reasoned that TCRs shared between breast cancer patients would target shared antigens. Tumors and tumor-involved lymph nodes were minced, digested with Liberase and DNase, and then passed through 70-um and 40-um filters. On average, sequencing produced roughly 500,000 sequences per sample and roughly 10 reads per input cell.

To analyze paired alpha-beta TCRs of CD8+ T cells, the study used an expanded emulsion RT-PCR method with primers covering all TCR V genes. CD8+ T cells were isolated with a CD8 positive selection kit and were then incubated overnight in roughly 10 IU/mL IL-2 prior to emulsion RT-PCR. Results the study describes overall, beyond this receptor: Over 15 TCR pairs were shared across seven or more patient tumors and were rarely found in control blood, which suggests possible tumor specificity. Emulsion RT-PCR was considered qualitative rather than quantitative, since transcript abundance and primer differences skewed clone recovery. TRBV7 predominated among the shared TCRs, which could possibly reflect tumor recognition or a mispriming bias from eight TRBV7 primers. Shared TCRs were encoded by various nucleotide sequences, which suggests selection and expansion based on antigen. Tumor-involved sentinel lymph nodes shared about fourfold more TCRs with matched tumor repertoires than tumor-free nodes (roughly 8% versus 2%). Discarding singleton TCRs and sampling only part of each tumor may have missed genuine antitumor clones.

In the germline V gene, CDR1 corresponds to SNHLY and CDR2 to FYNNEI. Reading from cysteine to phenylalanine, the CDR3 counts 13 amino acids. Left in the record is the CDR3 DNA by itself, 39 bases read in frame from the first base. Trimming takes 7 bases off V and 2 bases off J; junction bases not matched to a gene: 4. Libraries were made using emulsion pairing. A second nested PCR with blocking oligos suppressed unpaired genes, then a third nested PCR added Illumina adaptors and barcodes. Each master mix for emulsion RT-PCR held roughly 4,500-280,000 T cells along with C-region, Stepout and V-region primers. The emulsions were generated using the Micellula Emulsion and Purification Kit, and the RT-PCR was run with Qiagen OneStep RT-PCR reagents. Pooled libraries were sequenced with paired-end 2 x 250 reads on an Illumina MiSeq. Turning to the authors' computational methods: Read pairs were joined in Galaxy and clipped at the engineered overlap into separate alpha and beta files, and reads that were not clipped were discarded. To assign alpha-beta pairs, the researchers used CompleteTCR, a MiTCR-based pipeline that relies on an R script to link chains sharing read cluster identifiers. TCR sequences that were observed only once, about 1-3.1% of the total, were removed as potential sequencing errors. TCRdb cleaned the public reads at Q25 with fastp, built clones with MiXCR and kept in-frame beta chains. Merged by CDR3 protein, the rows form single entries marked with the most common genes and DNA. These V and J calls derive from TCRdb rather than the authors' analysis. The table for this sample lists about 40,000 distinct CDR3 sequences; 45% of them were counted only once. The top ten constitute about 60% of the sample.

As for this clonotype: The specificity of this receptor is unknown. It has no much larger one-base neighbor in the sample; base qualities were not kept.

This receptor was taken from a pool of human donors with breast cancer or a healthy control (not recorded which). The chain is made from TRBV2 and TRBJ2-5; 7 bases in between match TRBD2. The sample comprised CD8+ T cells. The CDR3: CASTRLAQETQYF. At the DNA level, the sequence is TGTGCCAGCACCAGACTAGCACAAGAGACCCAGTACTTC.